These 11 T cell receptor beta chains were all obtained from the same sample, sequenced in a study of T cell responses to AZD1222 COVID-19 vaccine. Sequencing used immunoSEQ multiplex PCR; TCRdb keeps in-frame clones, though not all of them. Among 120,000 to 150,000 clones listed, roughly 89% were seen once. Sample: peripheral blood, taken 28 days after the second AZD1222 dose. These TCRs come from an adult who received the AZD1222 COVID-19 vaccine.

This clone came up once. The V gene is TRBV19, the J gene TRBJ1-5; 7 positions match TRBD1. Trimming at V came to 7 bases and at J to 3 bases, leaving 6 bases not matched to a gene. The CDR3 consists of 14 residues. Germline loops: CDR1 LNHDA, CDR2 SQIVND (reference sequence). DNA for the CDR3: TGTGCCAGTACCCCGGGACAGCTCAATCAGCCCCAGCATTTT. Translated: CASTPGQLNQPQHF.

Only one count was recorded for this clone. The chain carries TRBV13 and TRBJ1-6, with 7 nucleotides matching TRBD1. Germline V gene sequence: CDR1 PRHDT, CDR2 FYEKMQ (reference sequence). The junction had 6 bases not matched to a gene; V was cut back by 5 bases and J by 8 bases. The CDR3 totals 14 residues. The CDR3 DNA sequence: TGTGCCAGCAGCCTGGGACAGATAGATTCACCCCTCCACTTT. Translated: CASSLGQIDSPLHF.

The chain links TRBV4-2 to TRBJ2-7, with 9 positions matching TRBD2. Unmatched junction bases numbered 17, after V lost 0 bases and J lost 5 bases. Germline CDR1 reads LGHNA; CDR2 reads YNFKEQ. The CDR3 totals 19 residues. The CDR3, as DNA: TGTGCCAGCAGCCAAGATCAAGGCGGGAGGGCCTCTTGGGGCAACGAGCAGTACTTC. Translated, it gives CASSQDQGGRASWGNEQYF.

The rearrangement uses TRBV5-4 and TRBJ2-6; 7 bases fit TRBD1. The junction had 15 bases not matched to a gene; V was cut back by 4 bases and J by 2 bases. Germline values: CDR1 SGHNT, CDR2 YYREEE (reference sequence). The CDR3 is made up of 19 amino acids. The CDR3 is CASSQEFGTVIAGANVLTF. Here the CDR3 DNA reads TGTGCCAGCAGCCAAGAATTTGGGACAGTGATAGCTGGGGCCAACGTCCTGACTTTC.

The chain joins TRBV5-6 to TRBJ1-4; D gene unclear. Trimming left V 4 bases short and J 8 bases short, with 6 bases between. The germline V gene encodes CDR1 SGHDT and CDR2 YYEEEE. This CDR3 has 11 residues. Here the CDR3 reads CASSSREKLFF. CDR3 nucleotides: TGTGCCAGCAGCAGCAGGGAAAAACTGTTTTTT.

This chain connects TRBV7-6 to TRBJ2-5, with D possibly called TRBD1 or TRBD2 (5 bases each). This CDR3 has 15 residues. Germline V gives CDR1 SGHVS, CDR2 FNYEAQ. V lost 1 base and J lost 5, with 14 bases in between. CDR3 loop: CASSLDQGPRETQYF. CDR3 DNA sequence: TGTGCCAGCAGCTTAGATCAGGGACCGCGGGAGACCCAGTACTTC.

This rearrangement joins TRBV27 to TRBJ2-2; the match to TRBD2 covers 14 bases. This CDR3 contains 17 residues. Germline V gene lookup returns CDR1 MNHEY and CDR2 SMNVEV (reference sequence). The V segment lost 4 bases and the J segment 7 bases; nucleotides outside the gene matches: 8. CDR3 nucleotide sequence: TGTGCCAGCAGTTCCACCGGGACTAGCGGGGGACGCGGGGAGCTGTTTTTT. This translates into CASSSTGTSGGRGELFF.

The CDR3 spells CASSLVTSVSTDTQYF. The DNA of the CDR3 is TGTGCCAGCAGCTTAGTAACTAGCGTAAGCACAGATACGCAGTATTTT. V usage is TRBV7-2 and J usage is TRBJ2-3; 7 nucleotides agree with TRBD2. Germline V gene data show CDR1 as SGHTA and CDR2 as FQGNSA. The CDR3 runs 16 residues. V dropped 1 base and J dropped 0; count of bases not matched to a gene: 4.

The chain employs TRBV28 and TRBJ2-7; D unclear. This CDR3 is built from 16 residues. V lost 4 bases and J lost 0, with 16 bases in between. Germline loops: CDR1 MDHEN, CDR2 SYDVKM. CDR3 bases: TGTGCCAGCAGTTCCCCGGAGTCCCTATTCTCCTACGAGCAGTACTTC. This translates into CASSSPESLFSYEQYF.

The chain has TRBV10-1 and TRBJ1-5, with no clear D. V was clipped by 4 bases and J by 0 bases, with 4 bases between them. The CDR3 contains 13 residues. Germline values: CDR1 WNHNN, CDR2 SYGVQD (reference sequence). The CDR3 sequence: CASSGDSNQPQHF. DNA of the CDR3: TGCGCCAGCAGTGGTGATAGCAATCAGCCCCAGCATTTT.

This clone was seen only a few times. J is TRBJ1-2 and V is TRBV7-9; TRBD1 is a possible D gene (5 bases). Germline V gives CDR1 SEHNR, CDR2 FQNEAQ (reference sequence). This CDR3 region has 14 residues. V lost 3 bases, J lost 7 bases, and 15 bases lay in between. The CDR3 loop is CASSLPRDISGYTF. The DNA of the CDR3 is TGTGCCAGCAGCTTGCCCAGGGATATCTCTGGCTACACCTTC.